These 16 T cell receptor beta chains were sequenced from one sample in a study of T cell clones after liver transplantation. Assay: immunoSEQ multiplex PCR; the TCRdb copy retains only in-frame clones and omits some. This table holds some 80,000 clones, less than 90% found once. The material sequenced was CD4+ T cells from blood, taken around 50 months after liver transplant. These receptor sequences come from a human patient who received a liver transplant. Some T cells may arise from the graft donor.

The genes are TRBV5-1 and TRBJ2-1; D unclear. The CDR3 totals 15 residues. CDR1 and CDR2 (germline): SGHRS, YFSETQ. V lost 2 bases to trimming and J lost 2 bases, with 11 bases between them. As DNA, the CDR3 is TGCGCCAGCAGCTTAGGAACTGCAGCCTACAATGAGCAGTTCTTC. It codes for CASSLGTAAYNEQFF.

This sequence joins TRBV4-1 and TRBJ2-7; 9 bases fit TRBD1. This CDR3 is built from 14 residues. Germline lookup yields CDR1 MGHRA and CDR2 YSYEKL. J lost 3 bases, V lost 2 bases, and 2 bases had no gene match. The CDR3, as DNA: TGCGCCAGCAGCCAAACGGGACAGGGCTACGAGCAGTACTTC. Its translation: CASSQTGQGYEQYF.

This clone was seen a handful of times. Here the CDR3 reads CASSETGVGEQYF. CDR3 DNA sequence: TGTGCCAGCAGTGAGACGGGAGTCGGCGAGCAGTACTTC. V usage is TRBV2 and J usage is TRBJ2-7; tentative D call: TRBD2 (6 bases). The CDR3 sequence is 13 residues long. Germline CDR1 is SNHLY and CDR2 is FYNNEI. Trimming left V 3 bases short and J 6 bases short, with 12 bases between.

J is TRBJ1-1 and V is TRBV21-1. TRBV21-1 is shown as a pseudogene. This CDR3 has 16 amino acids. CDR3 sequence reads: CASSKERGRINTEAFF. The CDR3 DNA sequence: TGTGCCAGCAGCAAAGAGAGAGGCAGAATAAACACTGAAGCTTTCTTT.

This clone was seen more than once but under ten times. J is TRBJ1-3 and V is TRBV19; D gene uncertain. V was cut by 6 bases and J by 5 bases, with 2 bases left in between. Germline loops: CDR1 LNHDA, CDR2 SQIVND (reference sequence). The CDR3 runs to 10 residues. The CDR3 sequence: CASRRNTIYF. The CDR3 DNA is TGTGCCAGTAGAAGAAACACCATATATTTT.

The V call is TRBV19, the J call TRBJ1-6; 8 bases fit TRBD1. The germline V gene has CDR1 LNHDA and CDR2 SQIVND (reference sequence). Unmatched junction bases numbered 12, after V lost 6 bases and J lost 8 bases. The CDR3 totals 16 residues. The CDR3 DNA is TGTGCCAGTAGCGACGGACAGGGATCGTTTTATTCACCCCTCCACTTT. Amino acids: CASSDGQGSFYSPLHF.

The V and J genes are TRBV7-9 and TRBJ1-6; D is ambiguous. The CDR3 spans 13 residues. Trimming took off 1 base at V and 9 bases at J, with 7 bases between the two ends. The germline gives CDR1 SEHNR, CDR2 FQNEAQ (reference sequence). CDR3 sequence (DNA): TGTGCCAGCAGCTTAGAATGGGGTTCACCCCTCCACTTT. Translation gives CASSLEWGSPLHF.

This clone was picked up one time. This chain connects TRBV19 to TRBJ2-1, with a possible D match to TRBD1 (5 bases). Germline CDR1 LNHDA, CDR2 SQIVND (reference sequence). The CDR3 covers 15 residues. V was trimmed by 2 bases and J by 8 bases, leaving 16 bases between them. CDR3 protein: CASSIRGERWHEQFF. DNA of the CDR3: TGTGCCAGTAGTATAAGGGGCGAAAGATGGCATGAGCAGTTCTTC.

The genes are TRBV7-2 and TRBJ2-3; weak D call: TRBD2 (6 bases). V dropped 5 bases and J dropped 6 bases, with 15 bases sitting between them. The CDR3 has 14 amino acids. Germline assignment: CDR1 SGHTA and CDR2 FQGNSA. The CDR3 here is CASSPGLAGDTQYF. As DNA, the CDR3 is TGTGCCAGCAGCCCGGGACTTGCCGGGGATACGCAGTATTTT.

This chain joins TRBV7-8 and TRBJ1-1; D unresolved. The length of the CDR3 is 14 residues. Trimming took 2 bases from V and 0 from J, leaving 7 bases between them. Germline assignment: CDR1 SGHVS and CDR2 FQNEAQ. CDR3 DNA: TGTGCCAGCAGCTTACCCACAGTGAACACTGAAGCTTTCTTT. Translation gives CASSLPTVNTEAFF.

The genes are TRBV7-3 and TRBJ2-6; D not certain. Trimming stripped 2 bases from V and 0 bases from J, with 11 bases between. Germline V gene data show CDR1 as SGHTA and CDR2 as FQGTGA. This CDR3 is built from 17 residues. In DNA, the CDR3 is TGTGCCAGCAGCTTAGGAAGTGCTGGCTCTGGGGCCAACGTCCTGACTTTC. Its protein product is CASSLGSAGSGANVLTF.

The genes are TRBV5-1 and TRBJ2-4; 10 bases line up with TRBD1. The CDR3 is made up of 14 amino acids. From germline, CDR1 is SGHRS and CDR2 YFSETQ. The V gene end was trimmed by 2 bases and the J gene end by 5 bases; junction bases not matched to a gene: 1. CDR3 residues: CASSFGTGENIQYF. In DNA form, the CDR3 reads TGCGCCAGCAGCTTCGGGACAGGGGAAAACATTCAGTACTTC.

This clone was counted a single time. The chain is built from TRBV5-6 and TRBJ2-1; a weak D match, TRBD2 (5 bases). The germline V gene has CDR1 SGHDT and CDR2 YYEEEE. This CDR3 is 18 amino acids long. V was pared by 0 bases and J by 7 bases, with 23 bases between. The CDR3 coding sequence is TGTGCCAGCAGCTTGGGCACAAACCGGGTACTAGGTCGAAATGAGCAGTTCTTC. It codes for CASSLGTNRVLGRNEQFF.

The V gene is TRBV5-1, the J gene TRBJ2-7; the D gene is possibly TRBD1 (6 bases). Germline V gives CDR1 SGHRS, CDR2 YFSETQ. This CDR3 contains 15 residues. The ends were cut back, 0 bases at V and 5 bases at J, with 15 bases in the middle. In DNA, the CDR3 is TGCGCCAGCAGCTTGGGCAGGGGTGGAATGGACGAGCAGTACTTC. This encodes CASSLGRGGMDEQYF.

The CDR3 reads CASSSGTSGHNEQFF. CDR3 nucleotides: TGCGCCAGCAGCTCCGGGACTAGCGGACACAATGAGCAGTTCTTC. V usage is TRBV5-1 and J usage is TRBJ2-1; 11 bases are shared with TRBD2. The CDR3 sequence is 15 residues long. Germline CDR1 SGHRS, CDR2 YFSETQ. The J segment lost 5 bases and the V segment lost 3 bases, leaving 4 bases of the junction unmatched.

The chain joins TRBV14 to TRBJ2-1; the D gene is possibly TRBD1 (6 bases). Trimming removed 1 base from V and 5 bases from J, with 9 bases in between. Germline V CDR1 and CDR2: SGHDN, FVKESK. The CDR3 is 14 residues long. CDR3 nucleotides: TGTGCCAGCAGCCAAGGGGGGCCTCACAATGAGCAGTTCTTC. Protein: CASSQGGPHNEQFF.